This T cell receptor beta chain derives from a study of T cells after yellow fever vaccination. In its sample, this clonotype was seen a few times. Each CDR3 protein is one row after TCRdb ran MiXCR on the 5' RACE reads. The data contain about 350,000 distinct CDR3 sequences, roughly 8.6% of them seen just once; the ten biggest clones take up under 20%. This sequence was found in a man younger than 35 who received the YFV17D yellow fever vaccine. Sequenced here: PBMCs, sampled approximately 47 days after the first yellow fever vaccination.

The CDR3 bases are TGTGCCAGCAGTGCCGTCGGGGATAGCAATCAGCCCCAGCATTTT. Translation gives CASSAVGDSNQPQHF. The chain combines TRBV27 with TRBJ1-5, with D uncertain. Trimming left V 5 bases short and J 0 bases short, with 11 bases between. The CDR3 spans 15 residues. Germline CDR1 MNHEY, CDR2 SMNVEV (reference sequence).